Below, 32 T cell receptor beta chains from the same sample are listed, as sequenced in a study of blood T cells in healthy people across ages. It was with a sample-barcoded 5' primer and a J-beta primer mix that a second PCR of roughly 7 to 12 cycles was run. In TCRdb, the 5' RACE reads were re-called with MiXCR into one record per CDR3 protein. The sample lists 1.5 million to 2 million distinct CDR3 sequences, around half occurring once. The sample taken for sequencing was blood. These receptors originate from a woman aged 35 to 49 in good health.

The V gene is TRBV27, the J gene TRBJ2-5; TRBD2 matches 7 bases. CDR1 MNHEY and CDR2 SMNVEV come from the germline V gene (reference sequence). CDR3 length: 23 amino acids. Trimming cost V 4 bases and J 3 bases; bases outside gene matches: 32. The CDR3 coding sequence is TGTGCCAGCAGTTCCTCAGCCTGGGGGGGAAACGGAAAGGTAACCAGCTCGGAAGAGACCCAGTACTTC. Translation: CASSSSAWGGNGKVTSSEETQYF.

This clonotype was recorded a few times. The chain uses TRBV11-2 and TRBJ2-7; a possible D gene is TRBD2 (7 bases). The V and J ends lost 2 bases and 5 bases respectively, with 16 bases between them. In germline, CDR1 is SGHAT, CDR2 FQNNGV. The CDR3 spans 15 residues. CDR3: CASSLIWGGLDEQYF. CDR3 bases: TGTGCCAGCAGCTTAATCTGGGGGGGCCTTGACGAGCAGTACTTC. Filled out from reference TRBV11-2 and TRBJ2-7, the complete variable domain reads EAGVAQSPRYKIIEKRQSVAFWCNPISGHATLYWYQQILGQGPKLLIQFQNNGVVDDSQLPKDRFSAERLKGVDSTLKIQPAKLEDSAVYLCASSLIWGGLDEQYFGPGTRLTVT.

The sample holds a few counts of this clonotype. The chain has TRBV6-2 or TRBV6-3 and TRBJ2-3; D remains ambiguous. Germline CDR1 reads MNHEY; CDR2 reads SVGEGT. V was shortened by 0 bases and J by 3 bases, with 16 bases between the two germline ends. This CDR3 comprises 17 residues. DNA for the CDR3: TGTGCCAGCAGTTACTCTATTTCCTTGGGGATTACAGATACGCAGTATTTT. Its translation: CASSYSISLGITDTQYF.

The chain is built from TRBV20-1 and TRBJ2-7; 7 nucleotides line up with TRBD2. Germline V gene lookup returns CDR1 DFQATT and CDR2 SNEGSKA (reference sequence). V shed 3 bases and J 4 bases; nucleotides not matched to a gene: 3. This CDR3 is built from 12 residues. CDR3 in amino acids: CSASSSGYEQYF. CDR3 nucleotide sequence: TGCAGTGCTAGCAGTAGCGGGTACGAGCAGTACTTC.

This rearrangement joins TRBV2 to TRBJ1-2; D is undetermined. The germline gives CDR1 SNHLY, CDR2 FYNNEI. V lost 10 bases to trimming and J lost 1 base, with 16 bases between them. This CDR3 comprises 14 residues. The CDR3 DNA is TGTGCCACCATCCCGCCCTCCCTTAACTATGGCTACACCTTC. Protein product: CATIPPSLNYGYTF. The full variable domain, its missing parts supplied by reference TRBV2 and TRBJ1-2, is EPEVTQTPSHQVTQMGQEVILRCVPISNHLYFYWYRQILGQKVEFLVSFYNNEISEKSEIFDDQFSVERPDGSNFTLKIRSTKLEDSAMYFCATIPPSLNYGYTFGSGTRLTVV.

The chain has TRBV14 and TRBJ2-4; D possibly corresponds to TRBD2 (6 bases). The CDR3 is 13 amino acids. Trimming left V 1 base short and J 9 bases short, with 10 bases between. Germline V CDR1 and CDR2: SGHDN, FVKESK. This chain's CDR3 is CASSQVPGSIQYF. The CDR3 DNA sequence: TGTGCCAGCAGCCAAGTCCCCGGGAGCATTCAGTACTTC.

The CDR3 protein is CASSQPGQATYTF. The CDR3 bases are TGTGCCAGCAGCCAGCCAGGACAGGCGACCTACACCTTC. The chain uses TRBV14 and TRBJ1-2, with 7 bases aligning to TRBD1. After removal of 3 bases from V and 10 bases from J, the junction contained 8 bases not matched to a gene. Looked up from germline, CDR1 is SGHDN and CDR2 is FVKESK. This CDR3 is built from 13 residues.

This clonotype was detected a few times. The chain recombines TRBV27 with TRBJ2-6; D not certain. The CDR3 has 14 amino acids. Germline V lookup: CDR1 MNHEY, CDR2 SMNVEV (reference sequence). The V and J ends lost 5 bases and 3 bases respectively, with 8 bases between them. The CDR3: CASSPWGGANVLTF. CDR3 coding DNA: TGTGCCAGCAGTCCCTGGGGTGGGGCCAACGTCCTGACTTTC. Filled out from reference TRBV27 and TRBJ2-6, the complete variable domain reads EAQVTQNPRYLITVTGKKLTVTCSQNMNHEYMSWYRQDPGLGLRQIYYSMNVEVTDKGDVPEGYKVSRKEKRNFPLILESPSPNQTSLYFCASSPWGGANVLTFGAGSRLTVL.

This chain connects TRBV6-5 to TRBJ2-3, with D unclear. The V gene's germline CDR1 is MNHEY and CDR2 SVGAGI. V dropped 2 bases and J dropped 0 bases, with 12 bases sitting between them. The CDR3 totals 16 residues. This chain's CDR3 is CASSYAFGSSTDTQYF. CDR3 in DNA: TGTGCCAGCAGTTACGCTTTCGGTTCCAGCACAGATACGCAGTATTTT.

This clonotype appeared many times. The chain carries TRBV9 and TRBJ2-3, with TRBD2 identical over 8 bases. The junction had 9 bases not matched to a gene; V was cut back by 3 bases and J by 6 bases. This CDR3 contains 15 residues. Germline CDR1 and CDR2: SGDLS and YYNGEE. CDR3 coding DNA: TGTGCCAGCAGCGAACAAGGGCGGGGGGCGGATACGCAGTATTTT. It is translated as CASSEQGRGADTQYF.

Regarding this clonotype: A read error may be the cause here, since a much bigger clone is one base away. The V gene is TRBV29-1, the J gene TRBJ2-6, with 8 bases fitting TRBD1. CDR1 is SQVTM and CDR2 is ANQGSEA in the germline V gene. The CDR3 sequence is 15 residues long. The CDR3 coding sequence is TGCAGCGTCCGGGACAGGAACTCTGGGGCCAACGCCCTGACTTTC. This sequence encodes CSVRDRNSGANALTF.

The chain carries TRBV3-1 and TRBJ2-5; tentative D call: TRBD1 (6 bases). The CDR3 consists of 16 residues. Germline loops: CDR1 LGHDT, CDR2 YNNKEL (reference sequence). Trimming left V 3 bases short and J 2 bases short, with 16 bases between. The CDR3: CASSQGALGRQETQYF. CDR3 DNA sequence: TGTGCCAGCAGCCAGGGGGCCCTGGGACGTCAAGAGACCCAGTACTTC.

This chain links TRBV20-1 with TRBJ2-1, with 10 nucleotides matching TRBD2. The trim removed 6 bases at V and 5 bases at J, leaving 7 bases unmatched. Germline V gene data show CDR1 as DFQATT and CDR2 as SNEGSKA (reference sequence). The CDR3 covers 14 residues. The CDR3 DNA reads TGCAGTGCCACACGGAGCGGGAGGGACAATGAGCAGTTCTTC. Translation: CSATRSGRDNEQFF.

V and J are TRBV27 and TRBJ2-1; D not resolved. Gene TRBJ2-7 matches the end of the DNA better, so the J call may be wrong. Looked up from germline, CDR1 is MNHEY and CDR2 is SMNVEV (reference sequence). This CDR3 has 16 residues. The CDR3, as DNA: TGTGCCAGCAGCCCTCGTCGGGTTAGCCCCTACAATGAGCAGTACTTC. Residues: CASSPRRVSPYNEQYF.

The V call is TRBV9, the J call TRBJ2-3; D uncertain. The CDR3 sequence is 14 residues long. The V gene lost 0 bases and the J gene lost 5 bases, with 10 bases spanning the gap. CDR1 SGDLS and CDR2 YYNGEE come from the germline V gene. The CDR3 is CASSVALGRDTQYF. In DNA form, the CDR3 reads TGTGCCAGCAGCGTAGCTCTGGGTAGAGATACGCAGTATTTT. Full variable domain (outside the CDR3, taken from reference TRBV9 and TRBJ2-3): DSGVTQTPKHLITATGQRVTLRCSPRSGDLSVYWYQQSLDQGLQFLIQYYNGEERAKGNILERFSAQQFPDLHSELNLSSLELGDSALYFCASSVALGRDTQYFGPGTRLTVL.

Worth noting for this clonotype: Since a much larger clone is just one base distant, this may be a read error. V usage is TRBV2 and J usage is TRBJ1-1; 7 bases fit TRBD1. V shed 7 bases, J shed 0 bases, and the junction held 5 bases outside the gene matches. Germline lookup yields CDR1 SNHLY and CDR2 FYNNEI. The CDR3 sequence is 14 residues long. In DNA form, the CDR3 reads TGTGCCAGCAACCCGGGACAGATGAACACTGAAGCTTTCTTT. Its translation: CASNPGQMNTEAFF.

V gene TRBV2 combines with J gene TRBJ2-6, with D perhaps TRBD1 (6 bases). This CDR3 is built from 14 residues. With 9 bases removed from V and 0 bases from J, the gap between germline ends came to 9 bases. CDR1 is SNHLY and CDR2 is FYNNEI in the germline V gene. CDR3 sequence: CASGQRSGANVLTF. The CDR3 nucleotides read TGTGCCAGTGGACAGCGCTCTGGGGCCAACGTCCTGACTTTC.

The chain employs TRBV6-2 or TRBV6-3 and TRBJ2-6, with 8 bases that match TRBD1. The CDR3 covers 17 residues. The V gene end was trimmed by 2 bases and the J gene end by 3 bases; junction bases not matched to a gene: 6. The germline gives CDR1 MNHEY, CDR2 SVGEGT. Here the CDR3 reads CASSYPGGFGGANVLTF. CDR3 DNA: TGTGCCAGCAGTTACCCAGGGGGCTTTGGTGGGGCCAACGTCCTGACTTTC.

The rearrangement uses TRBV6-2 or TRBV6-3 and TRBJ2-7; 10 bases map to TRBD1. The V gene end was trimmed by 6 bases and the J gene end by 2 bases; junction bases not matched to a gene: 4. The CDR3 is 14 amino acids. The germline V gene encodes CDR1 MNHEY and CDR2 SVGEGT. DNA of the CDR3: TGTGCCAGCAGCGACAGGGGGCCGACCTACGAGCAGTACTTC. This gives the protein CASSDRGPTYEQYF.

The genes are TRBV2 and TRBJ2-4; D is uncertain. Between the trimmed V and J ends, which lost 6 bases and 3 bases, there was a span of 9 bases. From germline, CDR1 is SNHLY and CDR2 FYNNEI. The CDR3 spans 13 residues. The CDR3 reads CASRGFGKNIQYF. For the CDR3, the DNA is TGTGCCAGCAGGGGTTTTGGCAAAAACATTCAGTACTTC.

V gene TRBV28 combines with J gene TRBJ1-2; the D gene is possibly TRBD1 (5 bases). The CDR3 totals 14 residues. CDR1 and CDR2 from the germline V gene are MDHEN and SYDVKM. With 5 bases removed from V and 5 bases from J, the gap between germline ends came to 15 bases. The CDR3 spells CASSLGGESYGYTF. The CDR3, as DNA: TGTGCCAGCAGTCTCGGGGGAGAATCATATGGCTACACCTTC.

The rearrangement uses TRBV7-8 and TRBJ2-5, with D perhaps assigned TRBD1 or TRBD2 (5 bases each). Germline-derived CDR1 and CDR2 are SGHVS and FQNEAQ. V lost 5 bases to trimming and J lost 2 bases, with 21 bases between them. The CDR3 extends over 17 amino acids. CDR3 region: CASSPATQVGAQETQYF. CDR3 sequence (DNA): TGTGCCAGCAGCCCCGCAACCCAGGTCGGGGCACAAGAGACCCAGTACTTC.

V usage is TRBV19 and J usage is TRBJ1-5, with D perhaps TRBD1 (5 bases). V lost 6 bases and J 0 bases, leaving 18 bases between the germline ends. This CDR3 comprises 17 residues. Germline CDR1 reads LNHDA; CDR2 reads SQIVND (reference sequence). CDR3 DNA: TGTGCCAGTAGAGTCACGGGGGGTCAATATAGCAATCAGCCCCAGCATTTT. This encodes CASRVTGGQYSNQPQHF.

This clonotype came up a few times. The chain links TRBV7-2 to TRBJ2-7; weak D call: TRBD2 (6 bases). Germline V gives CDR1 SGHTA, CDR2 FQGNSA. V dropped 7 bases and J dropped 3 bases, with 13 bases sitting between them. The CDR3 loop spans 13 amino acids. DNA of the CDR3: TGTGCCAGCACCCCCTGGGGGGTCTACGAGCAGTACTTC. Translation: CASTPWGVYEQYF. The full variable domain, completed using reference TRBV7-2 and TRBJ2-7, is GAGVSQSPSNKVTEKGKDVELRCDPISGHTALYWYRQSLGQGLEFLIYFQGNSAPDKSGLPSDRFSAERTGGSVSTLTIQRTQQEDSAVYLCASTPWGVYEQYFGPGTRLTVT.

This clonotype was picked up a small number of times. The CDR3 loop reads CATSKMDSYGYTF. CDR3 DNA sequence: TGTGCCACCAGCAAGATGGACAGCTATGGCTACACCTTC. The chain has TRBV15 and TRBJ1-2, with D perhaps TRBD1 (6 bases). The CDR3 runs to 13 residues. V shed 4 bases and J shed 4 bases, with 10 bases lying between them. The germline gives CDR1 LNHNV, CDR2 YYDKDF (reference sequence).

The V call is TRBV3-1, the J call TRBJ2-2; D not certain. Germline CDR1 is LGHDT and CDR2 is YNNKEL (reference sequence). The CDR3 is 13 amino acids. Trimming left V 1 base short and J 7 bases short, with 7 bases between. CDR3 amino acids: CASSQVRGGELFF. The CDR3 DNA sequence: TGTGCCAGCAGCCAAGTGCGTGGCGGGGAGCTGTTTTTT.

The chain joins TRBV20-1 to TRBJ2-3, with D possibly matching TRBD2 (6 bases). The CDR3 is 14 residues long. The germline V and J ends were trimmed by 6 bases and 4 bases, with 17 bases remaining between them. Germline V gives CDR1 DFQATT, CDR2 SNEGSKA (reference sequence). The CDR3 region has the DNA TGCAGTGCCCGAGAGATTCGGAGGGCAGATACGCAGTATTTT. Translating gives CSAREIRRADTQYF.

This clonotype came up a few times. The chain employs TRBV4-3 and TRBJ2-1; 7 bases are shared with TRBD1. J lost 10 bases, V lost 1 base, and 1 base had no gene match. Germline CDR1 reads LGHNA; CDR2 reads YSLEER. The CDR3 consists of 12 residues. The CDR3 loop is CASSQVGQEQFF. DNA of the CDR3: TGCGCCAGCAGCCAAGTGGGACAGGAGCAGTTCTTC.

This clonotype appeared a few times. The V call is TRBV6-6, the J call TRBJ2-5, with D hard to call. Germline values: CDR1 MNHNY, CDR2 SVGAGI (reference sequence). V was trimmed by 2 bases and J by 4 bases, leaving 8 bases between them. This CDR3 contains 13 residues. In DNA, the CDR3 is TGTGCCAGCAGTTACGGGTCAGTAGAGACCCAGTACTTC. As protein: CASSYGSVETQYF.

The chain employs TRBV7-2 and TRBJ2-5; TRBD1 aligns across 10 bases. The last part of the DNA fits TRBJ2-4 better; the J call may be wrong. The length of the CDR3 is 15 residues. CDR1 is SGHTA, CDR2 FQGNSA, per germline. The CDR3 is CASSLARDRGNIQYF. The CDR3 DNA is TGTGCCAGCAGCTTAGCGAGGGACAGGGGAAACATTCAGTACTTC.

CDR3 sequence: CASTHRDRQVNEQFF. The CDR3 DNA is TGTGCCAGCACCCACAGGGATCGGCAAGTGAATGAGCAGTTCTTC. The chain employs TRBV3-1 and TRBJ2-1; D may be TRBD1 (6 bases). CDR3 length: 15 residues. CDR1 and CDR2 from the germline V gene are LGHDT and YNNKEL (reference sequence). Trimming stripped 7 bases from V and 7 bases from J, with 20 bases between.

This clonotype occurred once. V and J are TRBV20-1 and TRBJ2-7, with TRBD1 as a possible D gene (5 bases). The V end lost 1 base, the J end lost 10 bases, and 23 bases lay between the germline ends. CDR3 size: 15 residues. CDR1 is DFQATT, CDR2 SNEGSKA, per germline (reference sequence). In nucleotides, the CDR3 is TGCAGTGCTAGAGCGCCACAGGCACTCGGTATAGTACAGTACTTC. Translated: CSARAPQALGIVQYF.